The clone carrying this T cell receptor beta chain has just a few counts. Its specificity is unknown. This record belongs to a study of beta chain features in type 1 diabetes. Turning to the study itself: Healthy donors resembled patients in age, gender and cell yields. Study-level findings and limits: Highly expressing activated T cells could be over-counted with a cDNA template.

The germline gives CDR1 SQVTM, CDR2 ANQGSEA. The V end was cut by 2 bases, the J end by 0 bases, with 17 bases between. The CDR3 is 16 residues long. Since all of the isolated RNA was reverse transcribed, expressed TCRB transcripts were what got sequenced. Clones were sequenced by immunoSEQ multiplex PCR, and TCRdb holds only the in-frame ones, with some missing. The sample has approximately 250,000 clones; over 9.5% are singletons. The sequencing input was naive CD4+ T cells from blood. The sequence derives from a woman between 18 and 29 years old in good health. The chain carries TRBV29-1 and TRBJ2-7; possible D gene TRBD2, 6 bases. The chain's CDR3 is CSVEPGSSGFSYEQYF. The CDR3 nucleotides read TGCAGCGTTGAACCCGGGAGTAGCGGCTTCTCCTACGAGCAGTACTTC.